This T cell receptor (beta chain) stems from a study of T cell responses to AZD1222 COVID-19 vaccine. General study results and limits: Only 5 or 6 AZD1222 recipients were seropositive at baseline. Clonal diversity may have been underestimated, and the donors were mostly white British, with more females than males. In all cases, repertoires were sampled only after the peak T cell response.

The V and J ends lost 0 bases and 8 bases respectively, with 11 bases between them. Germline V gene sequence: CDR1 MNHNY, CDR2 SVGAGI (reference sequence). This CDR3 is built from 14 residues. Libraries were prepared by immunoSEQ multiplex PCR; TCRdb keeps only in-frame clonotypes and omits some of them. The repertoire includes roughly 130,000 clones, about 90% of them detected once, and approximately 3.8% sits in the top ten. Remarks on this clone: The antigen remains unidentified.

The rearrangement joins TRBV6-6 to TRBJ1-5; D unresolved. Sequencing used peripheral blood, obtained 28 days after the second AZD1222 dose. This clonotype originated in an adult who received the AZD1222 COVID-19 vaccine. Here the CDR3 DNA reads TGTGCCAGCAGTTACTCTGCCCAGGACGAGCCCCAGCATTTT. Protein: CASSYSAQDEPQHF.